These 4 T cell receptor beta chains were all obtained from the same sample, sequenced in a study of tumor-infiltrating lymphocytes in glioblastoma multiforme. TCR beta libraries were built from RNA through three nested multiplex PCR rounds using modified ARM-PCR. MiXCR was run by TCRdb on the multiplex PCR reads, yielding one entry per CDR3 protein. The table has 20,000 or so distinct CDR3 sequences, just under 70% seen once. Sequenced: peripheral blood. These receptors were taken from a male donor with glioblastoma.

This sequence joins TRBV6-6 and TRBJ1-1; 8 nucleotides align to TRBD1. The CDR3 runs to 14 residues. Germline values: CDR1 MNHNY, CDR2 SVGAGI (reference sequence). The junction had 3 bases not matched to a gene; V was cut back by 4 bases and J by 2 bases. The CDR3 sequence is CASSLQGENTEAFF. In DNA, the CDR3 is TGTGCCAGCAGTTTACAGGGGGAAAACACTGAAGCTTTCTTT.

The CDR3 loop reads CASSSRVAGGSGMQYF. In DNA, the CDR3 is TGTGCCAGCAGCTCTAGGGTAGCTGGAGGTTCAGGTATGCAGTATTTT. The genes are TRBV11-2 and TRBJ2-3; D perhaps matches TRBD2 (5 bases). This CDR3 has 16 residues. From germline, CDR1 is SGHAT and CDR2 FQNNGV. The V gene lost 4 bases and the J gene lost 11 bases, with 25 bases spanning the gap.

This sequence joins TRBV6-2 or TRBV6-3 and TRBJ1-2; D perhaps matches TRBD1 (5 bases). The germline CDR1 and CDR2 sequences are MNHEY and SVGEGT. This CDR3 has 12 amino acids. Trimming stripped 2 bases from V and 8 bases from J, with 9 bases between. In nucleotides, the CDR3 is TGTGCCAGCAGTTACGGGGGGTCCGGCTACACCTTC. Its protein product is CASSYGGSGYTF.

The V call is TRBV20-1, the J call TRBJ1-5, with a tentative D call TRBD1 (5 bases). The CDR3 is made up of 15 amino acids. Trimming stripped 8 bases from V and 5 bases from J, with 22 bases between. Germline-derived CDR1 and CDR2 are DFQATT and SNEGSKA (reference sequence). CDR3 coding DNA: TGCAGTTCTACTTTCCGCCCTTGGGGCGATCAGCCCCAGCATTTT. The encoded protein is CSSTFRPWGDQPQHF.